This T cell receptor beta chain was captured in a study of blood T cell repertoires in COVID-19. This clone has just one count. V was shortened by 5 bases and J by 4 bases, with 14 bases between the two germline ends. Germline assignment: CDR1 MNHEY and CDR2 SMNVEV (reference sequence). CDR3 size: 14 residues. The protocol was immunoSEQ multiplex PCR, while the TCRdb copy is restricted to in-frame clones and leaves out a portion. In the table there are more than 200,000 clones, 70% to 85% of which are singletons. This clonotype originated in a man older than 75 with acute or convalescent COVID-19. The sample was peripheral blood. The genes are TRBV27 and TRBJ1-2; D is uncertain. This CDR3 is CASSPAGGGYGYTF. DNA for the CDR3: TGTGCCAGCAGTCCCGCCGGCGGCGGCTATGGCTACACCTTC.